This T cell receptor beta chain was obtained from a study of shared clonotypes between healthy human individuals. This clone was recorded once. TCRdb's copy holds only in-frame clones and misses some; the assay was immunoSEQ multiplex PCR. The sample contains approximately 1.1 million clones, around 78% of which appear only once. The CDR3 is made up of 14 amino acids. Germline values: CDR1 SGHAT, CDR2 FQNNGV. V was pared by 5 bases and J by 2 bases, with 13 bases between. The clonotype comes from a young man in good health. Some clones in this sample may be carry-over from other donors' samples. The V call is TRBV11-2, the J call TRBJ2-7; tentative D call: TRBD1 (5 bases). Sequencing used memory CD4+ T cells from PBMCs. Subset indicated: CD45RA-negative fraction. The CDR3 DNA is TGTGCCAGCAGCCGGTTGCAGGGCCCCTACGAGCAGTACTTC. It yields the protein CASSRLQGPYEQYF.